The 21 T cell receptor beta chains given below trace back to one sample, sequenced in a study of Ad26.COV2.S vaccination and SARS-CoV-2 variants. Produced via immunoSEQ multiplex PCR; TCRdb's table is partial and in-frame only. The data show 300,000 to 350,000 clones, just over 85% seen once. Treatment specified: some 19 received Ad26.COV2.S at low or high dose, single or two shots; about 5 received placebo; per-sample allocation not given. Samples analyzed were those drawn on day 63 after the first vaccine or placebo injection. The material was peripheral blood, obtained in a trial of Ad26.COV2.S vaccine versus placebo. These receptors all stem from a person aged 18 to 65 who received the Ad26.COV2.S COVID-19 vaccine or a placebo.

V is TRBV19 and J is TRBJ2-3; 12 bases fit TRBD2. Germline CDR1 LNHDA, CDR2 SQIVND (reference sequence). V was clipped by 3 bases and J by 7 bases; unmatched bases: 5. This CDR3 region has 15 residues. The CDR3, as DNA: TGTGCCAGTAGTATTCGGGGACTAGCGGGTTATACGCAGTATTTT. Its protein product is CASSIRGLAGYTQYF.

V is TRBV19 and J is TRBJ1-1; maybe TRBD1 (5 bases). V was clipped by 5 bases and J by 11 bases, with 18 bases between them. Germline V gene data show CDR1 as LNHDA and CDR2 as SQIVND (reference sequence). This CDR3 is built from 13 residues. The CDR3 sequence is CASSVTGIGRAFF. For the CDR3, the DNA is TGTGCCAGTAGTGTCACAGGCATCGGTCGCGCTTTCTTT.

The rearrangement joins TRBV4-3 to TRBJ2-3; 10 bases match TRBD2. From germline, CDR1 is LGHNA and CDR2 YSLEER. There are 16 residues in the CDR3. The trim removed 1 base at V and 5 bases at J, leaving 6 bases unmatched. CDR3 in amino acids: CASSQGASGGEDTQYF. In DNA form, the CDR3 reads TGCGCCAGCAGCCAAGGGGCTAGCGGGGGAGAAGATACGCAGTATTTT.

The V gene is TRBV7-2, the J gene TRBJ1-2; D not resolved. CDR3 length: 13 residues. Per the germline V gene, CDR1 is SGHTA and CDR2 is FQGNSA. Trimming took 5 bases from V and 5 from J, leaving 12 bases between them. CDR3 bases: TGTGCCAGCAGCACCCCCCCGGGGTATGGCTACACCTTC. Protein product: CASSTPPGYGYTF.

The chain is built from TRBV19 and TRBJ2-3; 9 positions match TRBD1. The germline CDR1 and CDR2 sequences are LNHDA and SQIVND (reference sequence). J was trimmed by 2 bases and V by 1 base; bases with no gene match: 4. CDR3 size: 16 residues. This CDR3 is CASSIVQGALTDTQYF. The CDR3 coding sequence is TGTGCCAGTAGTATAGTACAGGGGGCCCTCACAGATACGCAGTATTTT.

The chain has TRBV5-1 and TRBJ1-4; TRBD1 matches 9 bases. This CDR3 is 16 amino acids long. The germline gives CDR1 SGHRS, CDR2 YFSETQ. The trim removed 4 bases at V and 0 bases at J, leaving 4 bases unmatched. The chain's CDR3 is CASSLGQGSTNEKLFF. The CDR3 nucleotides are TGCGCCAGCAGCCTAGGACAGGGGTCAACTAATGAAAAACTGTTTTTT. Supplemented by reference TRBV5-1 and TRBJ1-4, the full variable domain reads KAGVTQTPRYLIKTRGQQVTLSCSPISGHRSVSWYQQTPGQGLQFLFEYFSETQRNKGNFPGRFSGRQFSNSRSEMNVSTLELGDSALYLCASSLGQGSTNEKLFFGSGTQLSVL.

The rearrangement links TRBV5-4 to TRBJ2-1, with TRBD2 identical over 8 bases. The germline gives CDR1 SGHNT, CDR2 YYREEE (reference sequence). The CDR3 is 17 amino acids. V lost 4 bases to trimming and J lost 0 bases; unmatched junction nucleotides: 9. Here the CDR3 DNA reads TGTGCCAGCAGCCCTACTAGCGGTCCTAGCTCCTACAATGAGCAGTTCTTC. It yields the protein CASSPTSGPSSYNEQFF.

This clone was seen just once. The rearrangement uses TRBV7-9 and TRBJ2-2; 9 nucleotides line up with TRBD1. The CDR3 covers 15 residues. V gave up 4 bases and J gave up 2 bases; unmatched junction bases: 2. Germline V gene sequence: CDR1 SEHNR, CDR2 FQNEAQ (reference sequence). CDR3 sequence: CASSWGQGNTGELFF. CDR3 coding DNA: TGTGCCAGCAGCTGGGGACAGGGTAACACCGGGGAGCTGTTTTTT.

This sequence joins TRBV19 and TRBJ1-1; a possible D gene is TRBD1 (5 bases). This CDR3 has 14 residues. Germline CDR1 is LNHDA and CDR2 is SQIVND (reference sequence). Deletions cut 5 bases from V and 4 bases from J, with 14 bases between. CDR3 nucleotide sequence: TGTGCCAGTAGTTGGGCCGGGGACCGCACTGAAGCTTTCTTT. Protein: CASSWAGDRTEAFF.

This clone was counted a few times. As the CDR3 is not closed by the conserved phenylalanine or tryptophan, this likely results from a read error. Because the CDR3's place on the DNA is in doubt, the DNA is left out and the CDR3 is given as listed by TCRdb. This chain uses TRBV24-1 with TRBJ1-2. Germline lookup yields CDR1 KGHDR and CDR2 SFDVKD. The CDR3 sequence runs 11 residues, both termini included. CDR3 sequence: CATRPPRGLHL.

V usage is TRBV6-5 and J usage is TRBJ1-1; D is unclear. The CDR3 runs to 15 residues. Per germline, CDR1 MNHEY and CDR2 SVGAGI. V lost 0 bases and J 1 base, leaving 9 bases between the germline ends. For the CDR3, the DNA is TGTGCCAGCAGTTACTCCCCCGGGAAGAACACTGAAGCTTTCTTT. Its translation: CASSYSPGKNTEAFF.

The chain couples TRBV5-1 to TRBJ2-5; 7 nucleotides agree with TRBD2. CDR3 size: 15 residues. V lost 2 bases to trimming and J lost 1 base; unmatched junction nucleotides: 5. CDR1 and CDR2 from the germline V gene are SGHRS and YFSETQ. The CDR3 DNA sequence: TGCGCCAGCAGCTTTGCGCGCGGGGGCCAAGAGACCCAGTACTTC. Translated, it gives CASSFARGGQETQYF.

In this sample, this clone turned up a few times. The chain employs TRBV5-4 and TRBJ1-1; TRBD1 might be the D (5 bases). Between the trimmed V and J ends, which lost 4 bases and 11 bases, there was a span of 12 bases. The CDR3 has 11 residues. From germline, CDR1 is SGHNT and CDR2 YYREEE (reference sequence). The CDR3 loop is CASSSQGRAFF. The CDR3 coding sequence is TGTGCCAGCAGCAGTCAGGGTCGGGCTTTCTTT.

This chain connects TRBV30 to TRBJ2-7, with 10 bases fitting TRBD1. CDR1 GTSNPN and CDR2 SVGIG come from the germline V gene (reference sequence). The CDR3 extends over 13 amino acids. V shed 1 base and J 6 bases; nucleotides not matched to a gene: 3. CDR3 nucleotides: TGTGCCTGGAGTGGGGACAGGGGCGGCGAGCAGTACTTC. Encoded protein: CAWSGDRGGEQYF.

The chain uses TRBV5-1 and TRBJ1-6; TRBD1 matches at 7 bases. Germline CDR1 reads SGHRS; CDR2 reads YFSETQ. V gave up 0 bases and J gave up 4 bases; unmatched junction bases: 4. The CDR3 runs 16 residues. The DNA for the CDR3 is TGCGCCAGCAGCTTGGGTAACAGGGGTTATAATTCACCCCTCCACTTT. Its translation is CASSLGNRGYNSPLHF.

In regard to this clone: This sample includes further DNA sequences coding for the same CDR3. The rearrangement uses TRBV18 and TRBJ2-7, with D possibly being TRBD2 (5 bases). Trimming took off 3 bases at V and 2 bases at J, with 11 bases between the two ends. The CDR3 has 14 amino acids. The germline CDR1 and CDR2 sequences are KGHSH and LQKENI. Here the CDR3 DNA reads TGTGCCAGCTCACCGCCGACCGGGACCTACGAGCAGTACTTC. Protein sequence: CASSPPTGTYEQYF.

This clone was detected only a few times. The sample holds other DNA sequences that translate to the same CDR3. The chain recombines TRBV5-1 with TRBJ1-3, with 7 bases fitting TRBD1. CDR3 length: 14 residues. J lost 3 bases, V lost 4 bases, and 4 bases had no gene match. Germline CDR1 reads SGHRS; CDR2 reads YFSETQ. CDR3 residues: CASSLGTVGNTIYF. CDR3 bases: TGCGCCAGCAGCCTCGGGACAGTTGGAAACACCATATATTTT.

The chain couples TRBV18 to TRBJ1-1; D is undetermined. V shed 4 bases and J shed 1 base, with 7 bases lying between them. Germline CDR1 KGHSH, CDR2 LQKENI. CDR3 length: 13 amino acids. The CDR3 spells CASSLTENTEAFF. The CDR3 region has the DNA TGTGCCAGCTCACTAACGGAGAACACTGAAGCTTTCTTT.

The chain joins TRBV30 to TRBJ2-3, with D uncertain. This CDR3 comprises 15 residues. Germline loops: CDR1 GTSNPN, CDR2 SVGIG (reference sequence). Trimming stripped 2 bases from V and 0 bases from J, with 12 bases between. Here the CDR3 DNA reads TGTGCCTGGAGTTGGACGGAATATAGCACAGATACGCAGTATTTT. Translating it yields CAWSWTEYSTDTQYF.

The chain couples TRBV27 to TRBJ2-7; D unclear. This CDR3 has 13 amino acids. Germline V CDR1 and CDR2: MNHEY, SMNVEV (reference sequence). V dropped 2 bases and J dropped 5 bases, with 10 bases sitting between them. The CDR3 DNA follows: TGTGCCAGCAGTTTAGAGAGGCGGCACGAGCAGTACTTC. As protein: CASSLERRHEQYF.

The genes are TRBV7-3 and TRBJ1-5; tentatively, D is TRBD1 (5 bases). The CDR3 is 16 residues long. V shed 2 bases and J shed 0 bases, with 11 bases lying between them. CDR1 SGHTA and CDR2 FQGTGA come from the germline V gene. CDR3 coding DNA: TGTGCCAGCAGCTTACGGGGGGGAGATAGCAATCAGCCCCAGCATTTT. Its translation is CASSLRGGDSNQPQHF.